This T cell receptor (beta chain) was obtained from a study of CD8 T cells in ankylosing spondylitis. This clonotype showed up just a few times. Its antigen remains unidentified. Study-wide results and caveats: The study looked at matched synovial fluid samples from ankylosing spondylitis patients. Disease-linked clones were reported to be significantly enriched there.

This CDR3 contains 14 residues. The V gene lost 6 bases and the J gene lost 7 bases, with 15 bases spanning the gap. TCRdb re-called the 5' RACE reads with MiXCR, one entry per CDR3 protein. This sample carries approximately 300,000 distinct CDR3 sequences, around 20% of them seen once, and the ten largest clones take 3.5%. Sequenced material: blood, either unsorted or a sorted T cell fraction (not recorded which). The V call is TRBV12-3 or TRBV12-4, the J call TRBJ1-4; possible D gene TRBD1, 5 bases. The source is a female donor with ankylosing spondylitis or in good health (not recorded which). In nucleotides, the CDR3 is TGTGCCAGCAGCCCCGACAGACCGTCTGAAAAACTGTTTTTT. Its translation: CASSPDRPSEKLFF.